Presented here are 2 T cell receptor beta chains from one specimen sequenced in a study of Ad26.COV2.S vaccination and SARS-CoV-2 variants. Indicated treatment: roughly 19 received Ad26.COV2.S at low or high dose, single or two shots; roughly five received placebo; per-sample allocation not given. Samples were taken on day 63 after the first vaccine or placebo injection. Profiling relied on immunoSEQ multiplex PCR, and the TCRdb table lists in-frame clones only, not all of them. The sample has fewer than 400,000 clones, 70% to 90% seen once. The sequencing here drew on peripheral blood, taken in a trial of Ad26.COV2.S vaccine versus placebo. These receptors all come from a person aged 18-65 years who received the Ad26.COV2.S COVID-19 vaccine or a placebo.

The rearrangement joins TRBV6-1 to TRBJ2-2; 9 bases are a match to TRBD1. The CDR3 length is 14 residues. CDR1 is MNHNS, CDR2 SASEGT, per germline. V shed 4 bases, J shed 5 bases, and the junction held 2 bases outside the gene matches. CDR3 DNA: TGTGCCAGCAGTGGACAGGGGGGGACCGGGGAGCTGTTTTTT. Translated: CASSGQGGTGELFF.

The chain joins TRBV4-1 to TRBJ2-3; 9 positions match TRBD1. CDR1 and CDR2 from the germline V gene are MGHRA and YSYEKL. This CDR3 has 17 amino acids. J was trimmed by 3 bases and V by 0 bases; bases with no gene match: 7. Here the CDR3 reads CASSQEPSTGGTDTQYF. Written as DNA, the CDR3 is TGCGCCAGCAGCCAAGAACCGTCGACAGGGGGAACAGATACGCAGTATTTT.